What follows are 26 T cell receptor beta chains derived from one specimen sequenced in a study of post-analysis software for immune sequencing data. Study-wide results and caveats: Five TRBV segments (TRBV5-6, TRBV5-1 and TRBV20-1 among them) occurred more frequently in patients than in controls.

Prepared libraries of TCR beta cDNA carried unique molecular identifiers. TCRdb analysed the PCR reads with MiXCR anew, one entry per CDR3 protein. The sample shows fewer than 850,000 distinct CDR3 sequences, roughly 30% of them seen only once. No antigens are known for them. Sequences were obtained from blood. The source is a girl aged 10-17 years with multiple sclerosis.

This clonotype turned up a few times. The chain employs TRBV6-5 and TRBJ2-3; D remains unclear. CDR1 and CDR2 (germline): MNHEY, SVGAGI. This CDR3 has 15 residues. The V end was cut by 6 bases, the J end by 7 bases, with 20 bases between. DNA for the CDR3: TGTGCCAGCAGCTCCTACCTTTCTGATAAAAATACGCAGTATTTT. It is translated as CASSSYLSDKNTQYF.

This clonotype was seen a handful of times. V usage is TRBV15 and J usage is TRBJ2-1; no clear D gene. Trimming cost V 0 bases and J 9 bases, with 12 bases left between them. Germline CDR1 is LNHNV and CDR2 is YYDKDF (reference sequence). The length of the CDR3 is 14 residues. In DNA, the CDR3 is TGTGCCACCAGCAGAGACCCGGCCCTTACTGAGCAGTTCTTC. This sequence encodes CATSRDPALTEQFF.

This rearrangement joins TRBV18 to TRBJ2-1; D is uncertain. The CDR3 contains 14 residues. In germline, CDR1 is KGHSH, CDR2 LQKENI. The ends were cut back, 0 bases at V and 5 bases at J, with 8 bases in the middle. The CDR3 coding sequence is TGTGCCAGCTCACCACCCTCTCGGCACAATGAGCAGTTCTTC. Its protein is CASSPPSRHNEQFF.

This sequence joins TRBV7-9 and TRBJ2-1; D may match TRBD1 or TRBD2 (5 bases each). Germline V lookup: CDR1 SEHNR, CDR2 FQNEAQ (reference sequence). The CDR3 is 14 amino acids. Deletions cut 0 bases from V and 10 bases from J, with 13 bases between. DNA for the CDR3: TGTGCCAGCAGCTTAGCGAGTCGGGGACGAGAGCAGTTCTTC. Protein product: CASSLASRGREQFF.

The CDR3 sequence: CASSSRDATQGSTDTQYF. As DNA, the CDR3 is TGTGCCAGCAGCTCCAGGGACGCCACTCAGGGGAGCACAGATACGCAGTATTTT. The chain has TRBV11-2 and TRBJ2-3; tentative D call: TRBD1 (6 bases). This CDR3 has 18 residues. V lost 4 bases and J lost 0, with 20 bases in between. Germline-derived CDR1 and CDR2 are SGHAT and FQNNGV.

In its sample, this clonotype was seen many times. The V call is TRBV4-1, the J call TRBJ2-1; D gene ambiguous. Trimming shortened V by 4 bases and J by 9 bases, and 16 bases separated the two germline ends. CDR1 and CDR2 from the germline V gene are MGHRA and YSYEKL. The CDR3 is 14 residues long. CDR3 amino acids: CASSLGSTWSEQFF. The CDR3 bases are TGCGCCAGCAGCCTCGGAAGCACCTGGTCTGAGCAGTTCTTC.

This clonotype occurred many times. J is TRBJ2-5 and V is TRBV29-1; the D gene is possibly TRBD1 (6 bases). The V end was cut by 4 bases, the J end by 5 bases, with 8 bases between. The CDR3 length is 11 residues. Germline CDR1 and CDR2: SQVTM and ANQGSEA. The CDR3 reads CSVGQVETQYF. The CDR3 DNA reads as TGCAGCGTTGGACAGGTGGAGACCCAGTACTTC.

The gene calls are TRBV6-2 or TRBV6-3 and TRBJ1-4; the D is unclear. CDR1 MNHEY and CDR2 SVGEGT come from the germline V gene. Trimming stripped 8 bases from V and 0 bases from J, with 10 bases between. This CDR3 contains 14 residues. The CDR3 is CASHSDATNEKLFF. DNA for the CDR3: TGTGCCAGCCATTCGGACGCAACTAATGAAAAACTGTTTTTT.

This clonotype was counted a few times. This chain joins TRBV7-2 and TRBJ2-3; D is uncertain. Deletions cut 4 bases from V and 1 base from J, with 12 bases between. The length of the CDR3 is 15 residues. Per the germline V gene, CDR1 is SGHTA and CDR2 is FQGNSA. The DNA for the CDR3 is TGTGCCAGCAGCTCCCCCCCCGGCGGCACAGATACGCAGTATTTT. This sequence encodes CASSSPPGGTDTQYF.

The CDR3, as DNA: TGTGCCAGCAGCCCCGATTGGGACTATGGCTACACCTTC. As protein: CASSPDWDYGYTF. The chain links TRBV7-2 to TRBJ1-2; D not resolved. From germline, CDR1 is SGHTA and CDR2 FQGNSA. V was clipped by 5 bases and J by 3 bases, with 10 bases between them. This CDR3 is 13 amino acids long.

This clonotype was seen at least ten times. The chain recombines TRBV29-1 with TRBJ1-4; 8 positions agree with TRBD1. The CDR3 contains 14 residues. CDR1 SQVTM and CDR2 ANQGSEA come from the germline V gene. V was pared by 7 bases and J by 10 bases, with 14 bases of the junction left unmatched. The CDR3 DNA reads as TGCAGCGCCCGCCGGGACAGGAACGGTGGAAAACTGTTTTTT. This codes for CSARRDRNGGKLFF.

This clonotype has just a few counts. The rearrangement joins TRBV6-5 to TRBJ2-1; a possible D gene is TRBD2 (6 bases). V was pared by 8 bases and J by 9 bases, with 14 bases between. This CDR3 has 12 amino acids. Germline CDR1 MNHEY, CDR2 SVGAGI. The CDR3 protein is CASDSGLGEQFF. For the CDR3, the DNA is TGTGCCAGCGATAGCGGTTTGGGTGAGCAGTTCTTC.

The genes are TRBV7-2 and TRBJ2-3; unclear D gene. Looked up from germline, CDR1 is SGHTA and CDR2 is FQGNSA. This CDR3 region has 16 residues. V shed 1 base and J shed 1 base, with 12 bases lying between them. The CDR3 nucleotides read TGTGCCAGCAGCTTAGGGGCCCGCCTCGGCACAGATACGCAGTATTTT. Protein sequence: CASSLGARLGTDTQYF.

CDR3 sequence reads: CASSSKRGFTETQYF. As DNA, the CDR3 is TGTGCCAGCAGCTCGAAACGCGGGTTTACGGAGACCCAGTACTTC. The chain has TRBV7-2 and TRBJ2-7, with D possibly being TRBD2 (5 bases). The closer fit of TRBJ2-5 to the DNA end suggests the J call may be wrong. Germline assignment: CDR1 SGHTA and CDR2 FQGNSA. The CDR3 is 15 residues long.

This clonotype turned up a few times. The chain employs TRBV12-3 or TRBV12-4 and TRBJ2-1; D gene ambiguous. Trimming left V 3 bases short and J 9 bases short, with 6 bases between. CDR3 length: 11 residues. CDR3 residues: CASSFIPEQFF. The CDR3, as DNA: TGTGCCAGCAGTTTTATCCCTGAGCAGTTCTTC.

CDR3 sequence reads: CASSLAFNSPLHF. The CDR3 DNA is TGTGCCAGCAGCTTAGCGTTCAATTCACCCCTCCACTTT. The chain couples TRBV11-2 to TRBJ1-6; no clear D. The CDR3 runs to 13 residues. The ends were cut back, 1 base at V and 7 bases at J, with 5 bases in the middle. Germline CDR1 SGHAT, CDR2 FQNNGV.

The V call is TRBV29-1, the J call TRBJ1-1; 7 nucleotides align to TRBD1. V shed 4 bases and J 7 bases; nucleotides not matched to a gene: 6. CDR3 length equals 12 residues. The germline CDR1 and CDR2 sequences are SQVTM and ANQGSEA. CDR3 coding DNA: TGCAGCGTTGTGACAGGGAGACTTGAAGCTTTCTTT. It yields the protein CSVVTGRLEAFF.

Concerning this clonotype itself: Germline is not matched at one junction end, which may reflect a read error. The chain links TRBV27 to TRBJ2-4; D perhaps matches TRBD2 (5 bases). Germline V CDR1 and CDR2: MNHEY, SMNVEV (reference sequence). The length of the CDR3 is 13 residues. The CDR3 protein is CASSRQQRNIQDF. DNA of the CDR3: TGTGCCAGCAGTCGTCAACAGCGGAACATTCAGGACTTC.

This clonotype was counted between two and nine times. The chain recombines TRBV7-8 with TRBJ2-7; D is unresolved. This CDR3 has 12 residues. CDR1 and CDR2 from the germline V gene are SGHVS and FQNEAQ. V was trimmed by 2 bases and J by 9 bases, leaving 11 bases between them. The CDR3 loop is CASSLPHLVQYF. As DNA, the CDR3 is TGTGCCAGCAGCTTACCCCATTTAGTGCAGTACTTC.

In its sample, this clonotype was seen many times. This chain uses TRBV3-1 with TRBJ2-6; D ambiguous. This CDR3 is built from 15 residues. Trimming pared 0 bases from V and 0 bases from J, leaving 3 bases between. Germline assignment: CDR1 LGHDT and CDR2 YNNKEL (reference sequence). In DNA form, the CDR3 reads TGTGCCAGCAGCCAAGACAGCTCTGGGGCCAACGTCCTGACTTTC. This codes for CASSQDSSGANVLTF. The variable domain in full, with the rest retrieved from reference TRBV3-1 and TRBJ2-6, is DTAVSQTPKYLVTQMGNDKSIKCEQNLGHDTMYWYKQDSKKFLKIMFSYNNKELIINETVPNRFSPKSPDKAHLNLHINSLELGDSAVYFCASSQDSSGANVLTFGAGSRLTVL.

The V and J genes are TRBV4-1 and TRBJ2-7; 7 positions agree with TRBD2. The CDR3 covers 18 residues. V was clipped by 0 bases and J by 6 bases; unmatched bases: 17. Germline V gene sequence: CDR1 MGHRA, CDR2 YSYEKL. CDR3 DNA: TGCGCCAGCAGCCAAGATCGGGGGGTTTGGGACCCCAAGCGCGAGCAGTACTTC. Translating it yields CASSQDRGVWDPKREQYF.

This clonotype was found a few times. CDR3: CASSLIIQPYNEQFF. The CDR3 DNA reads as TGTGCCAGCAGCTTAATTATCCAGCCCTACAATGAGCAGTTCTTC. This rearrangement joins TRBV7-9 to TRBJ2-1, with D unresolved. Germline V lookup: CDR1 SEHNR, CDR2 FQNEAQ (reference sequence). The CDR3 contains 15 residues. Trimming took 2 bases from V and 2 from J, leaving 10 bases between them.

A single count supports this clonotype. The DNA for the CDR3 is TGTGCCAGCAGCTTTGGACTAGGAGGGGAGCTGTTTTTT. It yields the protein CASSFGLGGELFF. The chain carries TRBV11-2 and TRBJ2-2; TRBD2 matches 7 bases. Germline loops: CDR1 SGHAT, CDR2 FQNNGV. The CDR3 runs 13 residues. The junction had 3 bases not matched to a gene; V was cut back by 3 bases and J by 8 bases.

This clonotype has only a few counts. The chain is built from TRBV7-2 and TRBJ1-5; possibly TRBD1 for D (5 bases). Germline CDR1 SGHTA, CDR2 FQGNSA. The CDR3 totals 12 residues. Trimming took 6 bases from V and 6 from J, leaving 9 bases between them. CDR3 protein: CASSPQGQPQHF. As DNA, the CDR3 is TGTGCCAGCAGTCCCCAGGGTCAGCCCCAGCATTTT. Together with reference TRBV7-2 and TRBJ1-5, the CDR3 gives the full variable domain: GAGVSQSPSNKVTEKGKDVELRCDPISGHTALYWYRQSLGQGLEFLIYFQGNSAPDKSGLPSDRFSAERTGGSVSTLTIQRTQQEDSAVYLCASSPQGQPQHFGDGTRLSIL.

The rearrangement links TRBV27 to TRBJ2-7, with 11 bases identical to TRBD2. Germline loops: CDR1 MNHEY, CDR2 SMNVEV (reference sequence). The CDR3 length is 15 residues. V lost 3 bases to trimming and J lost 4 bases; unmatched junction nucleotides: 5. CDR3: CASSLTSGNFYEQYF. The CDR3 DNA reads as TGTGCCAGCAGTTTGACTAGCGGGAATTTTTACGAGCAGTACTTC.

The V call is TRBV4-1, the J call TRBJ2-1; 7 bases are shared with TRBD1. Trimming removed 5 bases from V and 4 bases from J; junction bases left unmatched: 5. There are 14 residues in the CDR3. CDR1 is MGHRA, CDR2 YSYEKL, per germline. The CDR3 loop is CASSGGQRYNEQFF. The CDR3 nucleotides read TGCGCCAGCAGCGGGGGACAGAGATACAATGAGCAGTTCTTC.